This passage covers 16 T cell receptor beta chains from one sample sequenced in a study of shared clonotypes between healthy human individuals. The method was immunoSEQ multiplex PCR; TCRdb's version includes in-frame clones alone and lacks a portion of them. The data contain about 1 million clones, about three quarters of them singletons. The material sequenced was memory CD4+ T cells sorted from blood. Subset noted: CD45RA-negative fraction. The source of these receptors is a man aged 18 to 35 in good health.

This clone has more than one count but fewer than ten. This rearrangement joins TRBV7-9 to TRBJ2-7; D not certain. The CDR3 is 15 residues long. Germline lookup yields CDR1 SEHNR and CDR2 FQNEAQ (reference sequence). V was clipped by 0 bases and J by 2 bases, with 11 bases between them. CDR3 DNA sequence: TGTGCCAGCAGCTTAGCAGGAAGTCGTACCTACGAGCAGTACTTC. This encodes CASSLAGSRTYEQYF.

The genes are TRBV9 and TRBJ2-3; the D gene is possibly TRBD2 (6 bases). Germline V gene lookup returns CDR1 SGDLS and CDR2 YYNGEE. The V end lost 4 bases, the J end lost 3 bases, and 12 bases lay between the germline ends. CDR3 size: 14 residues. The CDR3 loop is CASSRRTKTDTQYF. The DNA for the CDR3 is TGTGCCAGCAGCAGGAGGACTAAAACAGATACGCAGTATTTT. The full variable domain, with the rest looked up from reference TRBV9 and TRBJ2-3, is DSGVTQTPKHLITATGQRVTLRCSPRSGDLSVYWYQQSLDQGLQFLIQYYNGEERAKGNILERFSAQQFPDLHSELNLSSLELGDSALYFCASSRRTKTDTQYFGPGTRLTVL.

This chain connects TRBV28 to TRBJ2-3, with D perhaps matching TRBD2 (5 bases). Trimming pared 3 bases from V and 0 bases from J, leaving 10 bases between. The CDR3 has 15 amino acids. The germline V gene encodes CDR1 MDHEN and CDR2 SYDVKM. The DNA of the CDR3 is TGTGCCAGCAGTTTCCGGAGCGGTAGCACAGATACGCAGTATTTT. Encoded protein: CASSFRSGSTDTQYF.

The rearrangement joins TRBV10-3 to TRBJ2-3; weak D call: TRBD2 (7 bases). CDR1 is ENHRY and CDR2 is SYGVKD in the germline V gene. V was trimmed by 7 bases and J by 2 bases, leaving 13 bases between them. The CDR3 is 14 amino acids. The CDR3 DNA is TGTGCCATCATGAAGGCGGGGGCCACAGATACGCAGTATTTT. It translates to CAIMKAGATDTQYF.

The chain combines TRBV7-9 with TRBJ1-4, with a weak D call TRBD1 (6 bases). This CDR3 has 16 amino acids. The V end was cut by 1 base, the J end by 5 bases, with 14 bases between. Germline V lookup: CDR1 SEHNR, CDR2 FQNEAQ (reference sequence). The CDR3 sequence is CASSLDGGQGNEKLFF. The CDR3 coding sequence is TGTGCCAGCAGCTTAGACGGGGGGCAGGGAAATGAAAAACTGTTTTTT.

The chain combines TRBV5-6 with TRBJ2-3; tentative D call: TRBD2 (5 bases). The germline V and J ends were trimmed by 2 bases and 11 bases, with 24 bases remaining between them. The germline V gene has CDR1 SGHDT and CDR2 YYEEEE. This CDR3 contains 16 residues. The CDR3 reads CASSFSPSGGKEVQYF. The CDR3 bases are TGTGCCAGCAGCTTTTCCCCCAGCGGAGGCAAGGAGGTGCAGTATTTT.

The genes are TRBV11-1 and TRBJ2-7; D might be TRBD1 or TRBD2, each matching 6 bases. This CDR3 is built from 19 residues. V lost 3 bases and J 1 base, leaving 25 bases between the germline ends. The germline CDR1 and CDR2 sequences are SGHAT and FQDESV (reference sequence). This CDR3 reads CASSFLTGTLIGVSYEQYF. In DNA, the CDR3 is TGTGCCAGCAGCTTTCTTACAGGGACTCTAATAGGGGTTTCCTACGAGCAGTACTTC.

The chain joins TRBV5-6 to TRBJ2-2; no clear D gene. The CDR3 runs to 15 residues. The V and J ends lost 4 bases and 0 bases respectively, with 10 bases between them. Germline V CDR1 and CDR2: SGHDT, YYEEEE. The CDR3 nucleotides are TGTGCCAGCAGCCCGTCCCCAGCGAACACCGGGGAGCTGTTTTTT. This codes for CASSPSPANTGELFF.

This clone was detected only a few times. The same CDR3 arises from other DNA sequences in this sample as well. This sequence joins TRBV6-6 and TRBJ1-1; a weak D match, TRBD1 (6 bases). This CDR3 is 14 amino acids long. Between the trimmed V and J ends, which lost 2 bases and 1 base, there was a span of 8 bases. The germline CDR1 and CDR2 sequences are MNHNY and SVGAGI (reference sequence). In DNA, the CDR3 is TGTGCCAGCAGTTACGACAGGAGGAACACTGAAGCTTTCTTT. Amino acids: CASSYDRRNTEAFF.

The V call is TRBV30, the J call TRBJ2-2; D remains ambiguous. V was shortened by 2 bases and J by 4 bases, with 26 bases between the two germline ends. The CDR3 has 19 residues. CDR1 is GTSNPN and CDR2 is SVGIG in the germline V gene (reference sequence). Written as DNA, the CDR3 is TGTGCCTGGAGTCTCCCGGCTCCTACAAGTGTCCGTAGCACCGGGGAGCTGTTTTTT. Its translation is CAWSLPAPTSVRSTGELFF.

The J gene is TRBJ1-2, the V gene TRBV9; D might be TRBD1 (6 bases). The CDR3 length is 16 residues. V dropped 3 bases and J dropped 8 bases, with 23 bases sitting between them. Germline-derived CDR1 and CDR2 are SGDLS and YYNGEE. CDR3 amino acids: CASSAPRGNNLHGYTF. The CDR3 coding sequence is TGTGCCAGCAGCGCCCCTAGGGGGAATAATCTCCACGGCTACACCTTC.

Of note for this clone: This same CDR3 is encoded by further DNA sequences in the sample. This chain links TRBV28 with TRBJ2-7; D unclear. This CDR3 is built from 12 residues. V was clipped by 5 bases and J by 3 bases, with 8 bases between them. Germline V CDR1 and CDR2: MDHEN, SYDVKM. CDR3 in DNA: TGTGCCAGCAGTCTGTACAGCTACGAGCAGTACTTC. Encoded protein: CASSLYSYEQYF.

The chain couples TRBV19 to TRBJ2-7; 9 bases are a match to TRBD2. The CDR3 length is 16 residues. J lost 6 bases, V lost 9 bases, and 18 bases had no gene match. The germline CDR1 and CDR2 sequences are LNHDA and SQIVND (reference sequence). The CDR3 DNA is TGTGCCAGGAAGCCCTTTGCGGGGCTAGCGGGAACCGAGCAGTACTTC. Amino acids: CARKPFAGLAGTEQYF. The entire variable domain, with the rest obtained from reference TRBV19 and TRBJ2-7, is as follows: DGGITQSPKYLFRKEGQNVTLSCEQNLNHDAMYWYRQDPGQGLRLIYYSQIVNDFQKGDIAEGYSVSREKKESFPLTVTSAQKNPTAFYLCARKPFAGLAGTEQYFGPGTRLTVT.

In its sample, this clone was seen a few times. CDR3 sequence: CASTLTGQTNYGYTF. The DNA for the CDR3 is TGTGCCAGCACCCTAACGGGGCAGACTAACTATGGCTACACCTTC. This chain connects TRBV6-5 to TRBJ1-2, with D possibly TRBD1 on 5 matching bases. Trimming took off 7 bases at V and 0 bases at J, with 15 bases between the two ends. Germline V CDR1 and CDR2: MNHEY, SVGAGI. This CDR3 contains 15 residues.

A few counts support this clone. V usage is TRBV4-3 and J usage is TRBJ2-1; possibly TRBD1 or TRBD2 for D (5 bases each). The V end lost 4 bases, the J end lost 0 bases, and 10 bases lay between the germline ends. The germline gives CDR1 LGHNA, CDR2 YSLEER. The CDR3 covers 15 residues. The CDR3 DNA reads TGCGCCAGCAGCCCTGCCGGGGCCTCCTACAATGAGCAGTTCTTC. This sequence encodes CASSPAGASYNEQFF.

V usage is TRBV6-1 and J usage is TRBJ1-5; the match to TRBD1 covers 7 bases. Germline loops: CDR1 MNHNS, CDR2 SASEGT. The CDR3 has 15 residues. The V gene end was trimmed by 3 bases and the J gene end by 1 base; junction bases not matched to a gene: 3. CDR3 loop: CASSDSGGSNQPQHF. CDR3 nucleotides: TGTGCCAGCAGTGATTCAGGGGGGAGCAATCAGCCCCAGCATTTT.